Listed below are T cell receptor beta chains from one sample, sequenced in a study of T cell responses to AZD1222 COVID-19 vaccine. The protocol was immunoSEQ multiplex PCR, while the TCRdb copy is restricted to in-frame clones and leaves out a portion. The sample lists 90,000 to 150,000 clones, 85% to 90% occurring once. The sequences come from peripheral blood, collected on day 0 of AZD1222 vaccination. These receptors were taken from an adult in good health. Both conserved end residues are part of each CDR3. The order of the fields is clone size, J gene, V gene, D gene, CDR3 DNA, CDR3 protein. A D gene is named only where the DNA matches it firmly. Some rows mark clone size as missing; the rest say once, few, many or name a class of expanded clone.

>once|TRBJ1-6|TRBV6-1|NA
TGTGCCAGCAGTGAGACAGCTGATTCACCCCTCCACTTT
CASSETADSPLHF
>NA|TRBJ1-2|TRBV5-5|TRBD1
TGTGCCAGCAGCCCGGGACAGGCGGCCTATGGCTACACCTTC
CASSPGQAAYGYTF
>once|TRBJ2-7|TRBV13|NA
TGTGCCAGCAGCTTAGGCGGGTGGGGGACTCCCTACGAGCAGTACTTC
CASSLGGWGTPYEQYF
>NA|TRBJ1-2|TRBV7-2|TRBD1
TGTGCCAGCAGCTCCTATCGCATCCGACAGGGTATGGACGGCTACACCTTC
CASSSYRIRQGMDGYTF
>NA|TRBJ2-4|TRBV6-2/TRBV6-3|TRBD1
TGTGCCAGCAGTCGGACAGGGTCCAAAAACATTCAGTACTTC
CASSRTGSKNIQYF
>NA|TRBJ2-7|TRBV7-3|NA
TGTGCCACAAGCCGGGGGCCATCCTACGAGCAGTACTTC
CATSRGPSYEQYF
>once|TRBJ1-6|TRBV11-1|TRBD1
TGTGCCAGCAGCTTGGGGGACAGGAGGGAGTCACCCCTCCACTTT
CASSLGDRRESPLHF
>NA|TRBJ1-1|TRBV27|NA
TGTGCCAGCAGTTTATGGGGGCCCAACACTGAAGCTTTCTTT
CASSLWGPNTEAFF
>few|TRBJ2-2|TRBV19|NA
TGTGCCAGTAGTATGATTAATACCGGGGAGCTGTTTTTT
CASSMINTGELFF
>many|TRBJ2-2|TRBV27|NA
TGTGCCAGCAGTTCCACCCAGAACACCGGGGAGCTGTTTTTT
CASSSTQNTGELFF
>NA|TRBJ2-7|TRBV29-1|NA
TGCAGCGTCGCCGGACAAGCCTACGAGCAGTACTTC
CSVAGQAYEQYF
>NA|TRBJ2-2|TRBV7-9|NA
TGTGCCAGCAACCTATTAAACTTTTTTGAGGGGAGCACCGGGGAGCTGTTTTTT
CASNLLNFFEGSTGELFF
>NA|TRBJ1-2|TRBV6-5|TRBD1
TGTGCCAGCAGTTACGGCGACAGGGGTGCCAACTATGGCTACACCTTC
CASSYGDRGANYGYTF
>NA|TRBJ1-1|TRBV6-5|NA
TGTGCCAGCAGTTACGTACAGTGGAACACTGAAGCTTTCTTT
CASSYVQWNTEAFF
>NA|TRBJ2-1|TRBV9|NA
TGTGCCAGCAGCCCCAGCCCCACTCACAATGAGCAGTTCTTC
CASSPSPTHNEQFF
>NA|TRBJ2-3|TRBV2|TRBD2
TGTGCCAGCAGGACCAGCGGGGGGGCCGTTTCTGCGCAGTATTTT
CASRTSGGAVSAQYF
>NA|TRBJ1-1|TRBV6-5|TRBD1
TGTGCCAGCTCGCCCGGACAGGGCCACACTGAAGCTTTCTTT
CASSPGQGHTEAFF
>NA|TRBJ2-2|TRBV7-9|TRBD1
TGTGCCAGCAGCTCCCCGCGTGGCAGGGGGCTTGGCACCGGGGAGCTGTTTTTT
CASSSPRGRGLGTGELFF
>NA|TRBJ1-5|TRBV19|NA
TGTGCCAGTAGTAAGGGCCCAGACTTTAGGGGCAATCAGCCCCAGCATTTT
CASSKGPDFRGNQPQHF
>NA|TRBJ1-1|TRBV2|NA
TGTGCCAGCTGTCGATCTGGGAACACTGAAGCTTTCTTT
CASCRSGNTEAFF
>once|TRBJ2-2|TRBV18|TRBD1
TGTGCCAGCTCACCCGGGACAGGGGGCTTCGGGGAGCTGTTTTTT
CASSPGTGGFGELFF
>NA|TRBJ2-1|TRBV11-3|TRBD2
TGTGCCAGCAGCTTGTACAGCGGGGGGGCCACGGACAATGAGCAGTTCTTC
CASSLYSGGATDNEQFF